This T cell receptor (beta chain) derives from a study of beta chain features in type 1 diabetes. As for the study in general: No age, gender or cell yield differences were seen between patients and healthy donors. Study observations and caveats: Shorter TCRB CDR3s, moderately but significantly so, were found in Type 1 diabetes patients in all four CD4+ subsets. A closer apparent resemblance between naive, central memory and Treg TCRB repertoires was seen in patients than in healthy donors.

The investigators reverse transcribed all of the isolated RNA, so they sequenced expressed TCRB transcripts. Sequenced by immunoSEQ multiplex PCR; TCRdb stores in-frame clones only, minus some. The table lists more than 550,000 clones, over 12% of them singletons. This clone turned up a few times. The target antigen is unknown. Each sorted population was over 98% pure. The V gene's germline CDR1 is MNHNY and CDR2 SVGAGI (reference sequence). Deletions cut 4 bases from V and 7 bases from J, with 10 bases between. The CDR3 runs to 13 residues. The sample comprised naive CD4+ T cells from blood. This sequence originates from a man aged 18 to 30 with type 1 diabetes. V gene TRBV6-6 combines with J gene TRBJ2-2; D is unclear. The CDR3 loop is CASSSTSYGELFF. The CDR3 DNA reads TGTGCCAGCAGTTCTACGAGCTACGGGGAGCTGTTTTTT.